This T cell receptor (beta chain) was sequenced for a study of immune cell composition in non-small cell lung cancer. Repertoires were generated with immunoSEQ multiplex PCR, while TCRdb's copy carries only in-frame clones and drops some. The table has about 2,500 clones, 82% seen once. The TCR sequence derives from a human donor with non-small cell lung cancer. The specimen was lung tumor tissue.

The CDR3 region is CASSPMSFAAYSYEQYF. CDR3 sequence (DNA): TGTGCCAGCTCCCCAATGAGTTTTGCGGCTTACTCCTACGAGCAGTACTTC. V is TRBV18 and J is TRBJ2-7; D is ambiguous. V was cut by 6 bases and J by 0 bases, with 21 bases left in between. The length of the CDR3 is 17 residues. Germline V CDR1 and CDR2: KGHSH, LQKENI.